Listed below are T cell receptor beta chains from one sample, sequenced in a study of neurological immune-mediated disorders. TCRdb itself ran the 5' RACE reads through MiXCR, one entry per CDR3 protein. The data show some 120,000 distinct CDR3 sequences, around 3% seen once. Sequencing used PBMCs. Receptors were obtained from a woman aged 25 to 39 with multiple sclerosis. CDR3s include the opening cysteine and the closing phenylalanine or tryptophan. D genes are given only for firm matches. Clone size is shown for a subset of rows, as once, few, many or a class of expanded clone.

TRBJ2-5 | TRBV14 | many | - | TGTGCCAGCAGCTTACGGACAGTGCAAGAGACCCAGTACTTC | CASSLRTVQETQYF
TRBJ2-7 | TRBV4-1 | - | - | TGCGCCAGCAGCCAAGATCGGGGGAGGACGATAACCTACGAGCAGTACTTC | CASSQDRGRTITYEQYF
TRBJ2-1 | TRBV15 | many | TRBD2 | TGTGCCACCAGCAGCGGTACCGGACTAGCGGGAGGGGCGGCAAATGAGCAGTTCTTC | CATSSGTGLAGGAANEQFF
TRBJ1-1 | TRBV20-1 | many | TRBD1 | TGCAGTGCTAGAGATCTACAGGGGGGGACTGAAGCTTTCTTT | CSARDLQGGTEAFF
TRBJ2-1 | TRBV5-1 | many | TRBD2 | TGCGCCAGCAGCTTGGCCACAGCGGGGGGGAGTGAGCAGTTCTTC | CASSLATAGGSEQFF
TRBJ1-4 | TRBV20-1 | - | - | TGCAGTGCTAATTTTCATTCTGGGCGTGTTGGGGAAAAACTGTTTTTT | CSANFHSGRVGEKLFF
TRBJ2-1 | TRBV12-3/TRBV12-4 | many | - | TGTGCCAGCAGTTTACGCCGACACGAGCAGTTCTTC | CASSLRRHEQFF
TRBJ2-3 | TRBV7-2 | many | - | TGTGCCAGCAGCGCCTTAGGAAACACAGATACGCAGTATTTT | CASSALGNTDTQYF
TRBJ2-7 | TRBV7-2 | many | TRBD1 | TGTGCCAGCGGGGACAGGGTCCACGAGCAGTACTTC | CASGDRVHEQYF
TRBJ2-5 | TRBV2 | many | TRBD1 | TGTGCCAGCAATTCCGGGACAGGGGTCGGGTTGGCCCAAGAGACCCAGTACTTC | CASNSGTGVGLAQETQYF
TRBJ2-1 | TRBV4-3 | many | - | TGCGCCAGCAGCCAAGTTACGGGTGGCAATGAGCAGTTCTTC | CASSQVTGGNEQFF
TRBJ1-2 | TRBV5-1 | many | - | TGCGCCAGCAGCTTGGGCCAGTCCTATGGCTACACCTTC | CASSLGQSYGYTF
TRBJ1-2 | TRBV7-2 | - | - | TGTGCCAGCAGCTTAGAGGAAGCAATCTATGGCTACACCTTC | CASSLEEAIYGYTF
TRBJ2-3 | TRBV20-1 | many | TRBD2 | TGCAGTGCTAGTGAAACTAGCGGGGGGTCCTTCACAGATACGCAGTATTTT | CSASETSGGSFTDTQYF
TRBJ2-7 | TRBV12-3/TRBV12-4 | many | TRBD2 | TGTGCCAGCAGTCCCAGAGCGGGGGGCAGCTCCTACGAGCAGTACTTC | CASSPRAGGSSYEQYF
TRBJ2-2 | TRBV4-1 | many | - | TGCGCCAGCAGCCCAAGACGATGGGTCATCCCCCACACCGGGGAGCTGTTTTTT | CASSPRRWVIPHTGELFF
TRBJ2-1 | TRBV2 | few | TRBD2 | TGTGCCACCAGAGGAGCGGGAGAAATTCAGTTCTTC | CATRGAGEIQFF
TRBJ1-1 | TRBV5-5 | many | - | TGTGCCAGCAGCTTGTCCGGGGGGTTCACTGAAGCTTTCTTT | CASSLSGGFTEAFF
TRBJ1-2 | TRBV20-1 | many | TRBD1 | TGCAGTGCTAGGGGACCCGGGACGGGACAGTATGGCTACACCTTC | CSARGPGTGQYGYTF
TRBJ2-3 | TRBV6-6 | many | - | TGTGCCAGCGAGGATCCGAGACAGAGCACAGATACGCAGTATTTT | CASEDPRQSTDTQYF